This passage covers 6 T cell receptor beta chains from one sample sequenced in a study of regulatory T cells in long-lasting Graves disease. Sample time point: newly diagnosed GD, antithyroid drugs for less than 3 months. Generation of the TCR library employed RNA extracted from PBMCs. HTBI primers from iRepertoire and Arm-PCR of CDR3 regions yielded the TCR beta libraries. TCRdb called the multiplex PCR reads again in MiXCR, with one record for every CDR3 protein. The sample has roughly 500,000 distinct CDR3 sequences; roughly 14% are singletons. These sequences were also reported in another study, on T cells in Graves' hyperthyroidism and ophthalmopathy.

The sample here was peripheral blood mononuclear cells (PBMCs), taken at new diagnosis, from a patient treated with antithyroid drugs. These receptors all come from a man aged 25-40 years with Graves disease.

The chain carries TRBV30 and TRBJ2-7; D may match TRBD1 or TRBD2 (6 bases each). The CDR3 runs to 15 residues. The germline CDR1 and CDR2 sequences are GTSNPN and SVGIG (reference sequence). The ends were cut back, 3 bases at V and 2 bases at J, with 17 bases in the middle. CDR3 coding DNA: TGTGCCTGGAGGACCACGGGGGCGGCCCCCTACGAGCAGTACTTC. Translating it yields CAWRTTGAAPYEQYF.

This clonotype appeared a few times. This chain joins TRBV5-4 and TRBJ2-7; TRBD2 is a possible D gene (5 bases). The CDR3 totals 15 residues. Germline CDR1 is SGHNT and CDR2 is YYREEE (reference sequence). Trimming removed 4 bases from V and 1 base from J, with 15 bases in between. CDR3 sequence reads: CASSPVATPSYEQYF. As DNA, the CDR3 is TGTGCCAGCAGCCCGGTAGCGACACCTTCCTACGAGCAGTACTTC.

This clonotype was found a few times. This sequence joins TRBV5-1 and TRBJ2-1, with a possible D match to TRBD2 (6 bases). The germline gives CDR1 SGHRS, CDR2 YFSETQ. V was cut by 0 bases and J by 10 bases, with 14 bases left in between. The CDR3 consists of 14 residues. In nucleotides, the CDR3 is TGCGCCAGCAGCTTGGAACTTCTTGCGGGGGAGCAGTTCTTC. This sequence encodes CASSLELLAGEQFF. The variable domain in full, completed from reference TRBV5-1 and TRBJ2-1, reads KAGVTQTPRYLIKTRGQQVTLSCSPISGHRSVSWYQQTPGQGLQFLFEYFSETQRNKGNFPGRFSGRQFSNSRSEMNVSTLELGDSALYLCASSLELLAGEQFFGPGTRLTVL.

The rearrangement joins TRBV18 to TRBJ2-1, with unresolved D. This CDR3 spans 15 amino acids. CDR1 and CDR2 from the germline V gene are KGHSH and LQKENI. V was trimmed by 0 bases and J by 4 bases, leaving 10 bases between them. Here the CDR3 DNA reads TGTGCCAGCTCACCACCGCCTGGGGTATACAATGAGCAGTTCTTC. Translated: CASSPPPGVYNEQFF.

This clonotype was observed many times. For the CDR3, the DNA is TGTGCCAGCAGGCGACAGGGACCGAACACTGAAGCTTTCTTT. Protein sequence: CASRRQGPNTEAFF. This chain uses TRBV27 with TRBJ1-1, with 7 bases that match TRBD1. The V gene end was trimmed by 6 bases and the J gene end by 1 base; junction bases not matched to a gene: 5. This CDR3 is built from 14 residues. Germline-derived CDR1 and CDR2 are MNHEY and SMNVEV (reference sequence).

A single count supports this clonotype. This chain connects TRBV19 to TRBJ2-1; no clear D. Per the germline V gene, CDR1 is LNHDA and CDR2 is SQIVND (reference sequence). V was shortened by 3 bases and J by 5 bases, with 17 bases between the two germline ends. This CDR3 has 16 amino acids. CDR3 DNA sequence: TGTGCCAGTAGTATTATTGGGATAGAACTTAACAATGAGCAGTTCTTC. It translates to CASSIIGIELNNEQFF.